The 11 T cell receptor beta chains presented below share a single source sample, sequenced in a study of blood T cell repertoires in COVID-19. The table came from immunoSEQ multiplex PCR; TCRdb's copy has only in-frame clones and leaves some out. Here the sample spans roughly 97,000 clones, around 83% being singletons. The specimen was peripheral blood. All receptors derive from a woman aged 80 or over with active or convalescent COVID-19.

The CDR3 protein is CASSSGQGTYEQYF. The CDR3 nucleotides are TGCGCCAGCAGCTCCGGACAGGGTACCTACGAGCAGTACTTC. This chain links TRBV5-1 with TRBJ2-7; 8 bases are shared with TRBD1. Germline V gives CDR1 SGHRS, CDR2 YFSETQ. Unmatched junction bases numbered 4, after V lost 3 bases and J lost 2 bases. The CDR3 runs to 14 residues.

This rearrangement joins TRBV28 to TRBJ1-5, with D tentatively TRBD1 (6 bases). Germline V lookup: CDR1 MDHEN, CDR2 SYDVKM. V lost 4 bases and J lost 0, with 16 bases in between. The CDR3 has 17 residues. The CDR3 region is CASSSAGTSNSNQPQHF. In DNA form, the CDR3 reads TGTGCCAGCAGTTCGGCTGGGACATCGAATAGCAATCAGCCCCAGCATTTT.

The V gene is TRBV28, the J gene TRBJ1-2; D is undetermined. The CDR3 totals 16 residues. Per germline, CDR1 MDHEN and CDR2 SYDVKM. The V end lost 3 bases, the J end lost 3 bases, and 17 bases lay between the germline ends. CDR3 region: CASSLVRERVDYGYTF. The CDR3 DNA follows: TGTGCCAGCAGTTTGGTGAGGGAGAGAGTCGACTATGGCTACACCTTC.

This clone was counted a few times. J is TRBJ2-2 and V is TRBV11-2; a weak D match, TRBD2 (7 bases). CDR3 size: 17 residues. Trimming removed 2 bases at V and 4 bases at J, with 17 bases between. Germline lookup yields CDR1 SGHAT and CDR2 FQNNGV. Here the CDR3 reads CASSLIAGASGTGELFF. CDR3 sequence (DNA): TGTGCCAGCAGCTTAATTGCGGGGGCCTCGGGCACCGGGGAGCTGTTTTTT.

The sample holds a few counts of this clone. The chain is built from TRBV7-6 and TRBJ1-6; D gene uncertain. Germline V gene data show CDR1 as SGHVS and CDR2 as FNYEAQ. V was trimmed by 1 base and J by 4 bases, leaving 14 bases between them. The CDR3 length is 17 residues. The DNA for the CDR3 is TGTGCCAGCAGCTTAGGGCAGCCTGGAGAATATAATTCACCCCTCCACTTT. It yields the protein CASSLGQPGEYNSPLHF.

The chain employs TRBV21-1 and TRBJ2-6; the DNA was not compared with TRBD2, the D call given in the table. TRBV21-1 is tagged as a pseudogene. The CDR3 covers 13 residues. CDR3 nucleotide sequence: TGTGCCATCACGGGGTCTGGGGCCAACGTCCTGACTTTC. Its protein product is CAITGSGANVLTF.

CDR3: CASNMGLSGNTIYF. CDR3 nucleotides: TGTGCCAGCAATATGGGACTTTCTGGAAACACCATATATTTT. The chain joins TRBV2 to TRBJ1-3; the D gene is possibly TRBD1 (5 bases). Trimming removed 7 bases at V and 1 base at J, with 11 bases between. Germline CDR1 reads SNHLY; CDR2 reads FYNNEI. The CDR3 consists of 14 residues.

The gene calls are TRBV9 and TRBJ1-6; 11 bases line up with TRBD1. The CDR3 totals 16 residues. With 0 bases clipped from V and 7 bases from J, the junction kept 3 bases outside the gene matches. The germline gives CDR1 SGDLS, CDR2 YYNGEE. CDR3 in amino acids: CASSVGGTGGNSPLHF. The CDR3 DNA is TGTGCCAGCAGCGTAGGTGGGACAGGGGGGAATTCACCCCTCCACTTT.

The rearrangement links TRBV24-1 to TRBJ2-3; D is possibly TRBD1 (5 bases). The CDR3 is 13 residues long. Trimming took off 3 bases at V and 4 bases at J, with 7 bases between the two ends. Per germline, CDR1 KGHDR and CDR2 SFDVKD. This CDR3 reads CATSDAGPDTQYF. CDR3 DNA: TGTGCCACCAGTGATGCAGGGCCAGATACGCAGTATTTT.

The CDR3 nucleotides read TGTGCCAGCAGTCCCCCTACTAGCGGGAGGGGCGTGCGGGCAGATACGCAGTATTTT. Translated, it gives CASSPPTSGRGVRADTQYF. The chain combines TRBV28 with TRBJ2-3, with TRBD2 matching 13 bases. V lost 5 bases to trimming and J lost 4 bases; unmatched junction nucleotides: 15. The CDR3 totals 19 residues. Germline lookup yields CDR1 MDHEN and CDR2 SYDVKM.

With respect to this clone: Other DNA sequences in the same sample also yield this CDR3. J is TRBJ1-6 and V is TRBV5-1, with 9 bases fitting TRBD1. The length of the CDR3 is 14 residues. Germline CDR1 is SGHRS and CDR2 is YFSETQ. V dropped 4 bases and J dropped 7; count of bases not matched to a gene: 3. The DNA for the CDR3 is TGCGCCAGCAGCCTAGGGACAGGGAATTCACCCCTCCACTTT. It is translated as CASSLGTGNSPLHF.